These 8 T cell receptor beta chains were sequenced from one sample in a study of T cells in Graves' hyperthyroidism and ophthalmopathy. TCR beta CDR3 regions were amplified from RNA transcripts. HTBI primers were employed in a first-round RT-PCR of the TCR CDR3. MiXCR was run by TCRdb on the multiplex PCR reads, yielding one entry per CDR3 protein. The sample has under 250,000 distinct CDR3 sequences; approximately 25% are singletons. Sample: blood. The receptor set was obtained from a woman in her thirties or forties with Graves' ophthalmopathy.

Ten or more counts support this clonotype. The V gene is TRBV11-1, the J gene TRBJ1-3, with D maybe TRBD1 (5 bases). Germline-derived CDR1 and CDR2 are SGHAT and FQDESV (reference sequence). The CDR3 spans 18 residues. Trimming removed 3 bases from V and 0 bases from J, with 18 bases in between. CDR3 in amino acids: CASSLKIGGESSGNTIYF. The CDR3 DNA sequence: TGTGCCAGCAGCTTGAAAATCGGGGGGGAATCCTCTGGAAACACCATATATTTT.

The genes are TRBV3-1 and TRBJ2-5; 9 bases are shared with TRBD2. The CDR3 contains 16 residues. Germline values: CDR1 LGHDT, CDR2 YNNKEL (reference sequence). Trimming at V came to 4 bases and at J to 1 base, leaving 7 bases not matched to a gene. CDR3 sequence: CASSPTSGSTQETQYF. CDR3 coding DNA: TGTGCCAGCAGCCCGACTAGCGGATCCACCCAAGAGACCCAGTACTTC.

In this sample, this clonotype turned up once. The chain combines TRBV2 with TRBJ1-3; no reliable D call. The CDR3 sequence is 17 residues long. Trimming took 1 base from V and 0 from J, leaving 13 bases between them. Per germline, CDR1 SNHLY and CDR2 FYNNEI. CDR3 in amino acids: CASSEEGVKSSGNTIYF. CDR3 coding DNA: TGTGCCAGCAGTGAAGAGGGCGTCAAGAGCTCTGGAAACACCATATATTTT. Looking up the rest from reference TRBV2 and TRBJ1-3 gives the full variable domain: EPEVTQTPSHQVTQMGQEVILRCVPISNHLYFYWYRQILGQKVEFLVSFYNNEISEKSEIFDDQFSVERPDGSNFTLKIRSTKLEDSAMYFCASSEEGVKSSGNTIYFGEGSWLTVV.

Ten or more counts support this clonotype. The chain links TRBV20-1 to TRBJ2-5; D is perhaps TRBD1 (5 bases). The CDR3 contains 15 residues. The V and J ends lost 0 bases and 2 bases respectively, with 13 bases between them. Germline V CDR1 and CDR2: DFQATT, SNEGSKA (reference sequence). The CDR3 loop reads CSARDPPTEQETQYF. CDR3 DNA: TGCAGTGCTAGAGACCCTCCGACAGAACAAGAGACCCAGTACTTC.

The table lists this clonotype with many counts. V is TRBV6-1 and J is TRBJ2-7; 9 nucleotides agree with TRBD1. CDR1 is MNHNS and CDR2 is SASEGT in the germline V gene. The CDR3 runs to 16 residues. V gave up 6 bases and J gave up 5 bases; unmatched junction bases: 14. CDR3 sequence: CASSRAPGQGGHEQYF. As DNA, the CDR3 is TGTGCCAGCAGCCGTGCGCCGGGACAGGGAGGGCACGAGCAGTACTTC.

At least ten counts were recorded for this clonotype. The chain uses TRBV10-3 and TRBJ1-6; D call uncertain. CDR3 length: 13 amino acids. V gave up 3 bases and J gave up 9 bases, with 9 bases separating them. Germline V gene sequence: CDR1 ENHRY, CDR2 SYGVKD. CDR3 nucleotides: TGTGCCATCAGTGAAACGAAGAGTTCACCCCTCCACTTT. Amino acids: CAISETKSSPLHF.

The V and J genes are TRBV3-1 and TRBJ2-4; 7 positions agree with TRBD2. CDR3 size: 16 residues. Germline assignment: CDR1 LGHDT and CDR2 YNNKEL (reference sequence). The trim removed 4 bases at V and 0 bases at J, leaving 6 bases unmatched. The CDR3 reads CASSPGLAVAKNIQYF. In nucleotides, the CDR3 is TGTGCCAGCAGCCCCGGGCTAGCGGTAGCCAAAAACATTCAGTACTTC.

In its sample, this clonotype was seen many times. The chain uses TRBV12-3 or TRBV12-4 and TRBJ2-2; 8 bases are shared with TRBD1. This CDR3 is built from 16 residues. Losses at the gene ends were 3 bases for V and 4 bases for J; bases not matched to a gene: 7. The CDR3 sequence is CASSFRQGAVTGELFF. The CDR3 DNA sequence: TGTGCCAGCAGTTTTCGTCAGGGGGCAGTCACCGGGGAGCTGTTTTTT.